Each of the 21 T cell receptor beta chains below was sequenced from the same sample in a study of CD8 T cells in Susac syndrome. RNA in amounts of about 0.45 to 1 ug was reverse transcribed with random hexamers. TCRdb re-called the immunoSEQ multiplex PCR reads through MiXCR, storing one row per CDR3 protein. The data hold approximately 190,000 distinct CDR3 sequences, with approximately 95% observed a single time. What was sequenced was CD8+ T cells from PBMCs. These receptors were collected from a human donor with Susac syndrome.

The chain employs TRBV20-1 and TRBJ1-2, with D possibly TRBD1 on 5 matching bases. The germline gives CDR1 DFQATT, CDR2 SNEGSKA (reference sequence). CDR3 length equals 16 residues. Trimming took 6 bases from V and 0 from J, leaving 20 bases between them. CDR3 residues: CSALPGREPPNYGYTF. CDR3 DNA: TGCAGTGCCCTCCCGGGGCGGGAACCACCTAACTATGGCTACACCTTC.

The V call is TRBV27, the J call TRBJ2-7; D not resolved. Germline CDR1 and CDR2: MNHEY and SMNVEV (reference sequence). CDR3 length equals 14 residues. Trimming shortened V by 2 bases and J by 7 bases, and 15 bases separated the two germline ends. The CDR3 DNA reads TGTGCCAGCAGTTTAGTGGCACTGCTGGGTGAGCAGTACTTC. Its protein product is CASSLVALLGEQYF.

This rearrangement joins TRBV7-8 to TRBJ2-7; 15 positions match TRBD2. Germline V CDR1 and CDR2: SGHVS, FQNEAQ. This CDR3 is built from 16 residues. V shed 6 bases and J 5 bases; nucleotides not matched to a gene: 8. The CDR3 DNA reads as TGTGCCAGCAGTTCCGGGACTAGCGGGAGGATACACGAGCAGTACTTC. Translating it yields CASSSGTSGRIHEQYF.

The V call is TRBV3-1, the J call TRBJ2-3; 9 bases are shared with TRBD2. The CDR3 covers 14 residues. With 6 bases clipped from V and 3 bases from J, the junction kept 4 bases outside the gene matches. Germline CDR1 and CDR2: LGHDT and YNNKEL (reference sequence). CDR3 sequence (DNA): TGTGCCAGCAGACCTACTAGCGGGACAGATACGCAGTATTTT. Translating it yields CASRPTSGTDTQYF.

This sequence joins TRBV5-1 and TRBJ2-5, with D perhaps given as TRBD1 or TRBD2 (6 bases each). CDR1 is SGHRS, CDR2 YFSETQ, per germline. Trimming stripped 1 base from V and 5 bases from J, with 18 bases between. This CDR3 spans 16 amino acids. CDR3 DNA sequence: TGCGCCAGCAGCTTGAGGTCCGGGGGCGAGGGGGAGACCCAGTACTTC. Its protein is CASSLRSGGEGETQYF. Combining the CDR3 with reference TRBV5-1 and TRBJ2-5 gives the whole variable domain KAGVTQTPRYLIKTRGQQVTLSCSPISGHRSVSWYQQTPGQGLQFLFEYFSETQRNKGNFPGRFSGRQFSNSRSEMNVSTLELGDSALYLCASSLRSGGEGETQYFGPGTRLLVL.

The chain joins TRBV3-1 to TRBJ2-7; 7 bases fit TRBD2. The CDR3 consists of 16 residues. Trimming took 4 bases from V and 0 from J; bases not matched to a gene: 9. Germline loops: CDR1 LGHDT, CDR2 YNNKEL (reference sequence). Here the CDR3 reads CASSPGGSGISYEQYF. CDR3 sequence (DNA): TGTGCCAGCAGCCCTGGGGGGAGCGGGATCTCCTACGAGCAGTACTTC.

The CDR3 sequence: CASSLTGAKERYNEKLFF. The CDR3 nucleotides are TGCGCCAGCAGCCTGACGGGAGCAAAAGAGCGCTATAATGAAAAACTGTTTTTT. This chain connects TRBV4-1 to TRBJ1-4; no clear D gene. CDR3 length: 18 amino acids. Germline V gene lookup returns CDR1 MGHRA and CDR2 YSYEKL. The ends were cut back, 4 bases at V and 4 bases at J, with 22 bases in the middle.

CDR3 residues: CAISDGTQSTDTQYF. The CDR3 DNA sequence: TGTGCCATCAGTGATGGGACACAGAGCACAGATACGCAGTATTTT. The chain is built from TRBV10-3 and TRBJ2-3; D may be TRBD1 (6 bases). V was cut by 3 bases and J by 0 bases, with 10 bases left in between. CDR3 length: 15 residues. Germline V gene lookup returns CDR1 ENHRY and CDR2 SYGVKD.

The gene calls are TRBV28 and TRBJ2-7; D unclear. Trimming cost V 7 bases and J 2 bases, with 9 bases left between them. Germline assignment: CDR1 MDHEN and CDR2 SYDVKM. CDR3 length: 12 amino acids. The CDR3 DNA reads as TGTGCCAGCAACTCCTCCCCCTACGAGCAGTACTTC. Translation gives CASNSSPYEQYF.

The chain joins TRBV5-1 to TRBJ1-1; the match to TRBD1 covers 8 bases. The CDR3 is 12 amino acids. The germline V gene has CDR1 SGHRS and CDR2 YFSETQ. V dropped 5 bases and J dropped 6; count of bases not matched to a gene: 3. The CDR3 loop is CASRGQGAEAFF. The CDR3, as DNA: TGCGCCAGCAGAGGACAGGGTGCTGAAGCTTTCTTT.

The chain couples TRBV9 to TRBJ2-1; TRBD2 aligns across 7 bases. The germline V gene encodes CDR1 SGDLS and CDR2 YYNGEE. The J segment lost 1 base and the V segment lost 0 bases, leaving 4 bases of the junction unmatched. The CDR3 sequence is 16 residues long. This CDR3 is CASSVGGGGSYNEQFF. The DNA for the CDR3 is TGTGCCAGCAGCGTAGGTGGGGGGGGATCCTACAATGAGCAGTTCTTC.

The chain couples TRBV5-1 to TRBJ1-4; 10 bases align to TRBD1. CDR3 length: 14 amino acids. Germline CDR1 SGHRS, CDR2 YFSETQ. After removal of 4 bases from V and 8 bases from J, the junction contained 5 bases not matched to a gene. The CDR3, as DNA: TGCGCCAGCAGCCCAGGACAGGGGGACGAAAAACTGTTTTTT. It codes for CASSPGQGDEKLFF.

This chain uses TRBV7-8 with TRBJ2-2, with a possible D match to TRBD2 (6 bases). Germline V lookup: CDR1 SGHVS, CDR2 FQNEAQ. The V end lost 4 bases, the J end lost 8 bases, and 17 bases lay between the germline ends. The CDR3 runs to 15 residues. CDR3 coding DNA: TGTGCCAGCAGCTCACTCATGGGGAGGATGGGGGAGCTGTTTTTT. Protein: CASSSLMGRMGELFF.

The chain uses TRBV29-1 and TRBJ2-3, with 10 nucleotides matching TRBD2. The CDR3 runs to 15 residues. V lost 0 bases to trimming and J lost 6 bases; unmatched junction nucleotides: 6. Germline V gene data show CDR1 as SQVTM and CDR2 as ANQGSEA. The CDR3 protein is CSVEDRTSGIDTQYF. CDR3 sequence (DNA): TGCAGCGTTGAAGACCGCACTAGCGGGATTGATACGCAGTATTTT.

The J gene is TRBJ1-1, the V gene TRBV6-5; D gene unclear. The length of the CDR3 is 15 residues. The V gene's germline CDR1 is MNHEY and CDR2 SVGAGI. V was trimmed by 0 bases and J by 0 bases, leaving 8 bases between them. This chain's CDR3 is CASSYSRGLNTEAFF. CDR3 DNA sequence: TGTGCCAGCAGTTACTCGAGAGGGTTGAACACTGAAGCTTTCTTT.

This clonotype was seen once. This chain links TRBV9 with TRBJ1-4; 9 bases are a match to TRBD1. The CDR3 consists of 15 residues. Trimming took 0 bases from V and 7 from J; bases not matched to a gene: 4. CDR1 is SGDLS, CDR2 YYNGEE, per germline. The CDR3 sequence is CASSVEGQGVEKLFF. The CDR3 region has the DNA TGTGCCAGCAGCGTAGAGGGACAGGGCGTTGAAAAACTGTTTTTT.

The J gene is TRBJ2-2, the V gene TRBV30; 10 bases are a match to TRBD1. From germline, CDR1 is GTSNPN and CDR2 SVGIG (reference sequence). The V and J ends lost 3 bases and 6 bases, in that order; junction bases with no gene match: 4. The CDR3 is made up of 14 amino acids. CDR3: CAWSKDRGAGELFF. The CDR3 DNA reads as TGTGCCTGGAGCAAGGACAGGGGGGCCGGGGAGCTGTTTTTT.

J is TRBJ1-1 and V is TRBV12-3 or TRBV12-4; weak D call: TRBD1 (5 bases). The ends were cut back, 2 bases at V and 0 bases at J, with 7 bases in the middle. CDR3 length equals 14 residues. CDR3 loop: CASSLNRLNTEAFF. CDR3 nucleotide sequence: TGTGCCAGCAGTTTAAACAGGCTGAACACTGAAGCTTTCTTT.

This clonotype was observed once. The chain has TRBV4-2 and TRBJ1-5, with D uncertain. CDR3 size: 14 residues. CDR1 and CDR2 from the germline V gene are LGHNA and YNFKEQ. V lost 0 bases to trimming and J lost 0 bases, with 3 bases between them. The CDR3 protein is CASSQDYSNQPQHF. The CDR3 DNA is TGTGCCAGCAGCCAAGATTATAGCAATCAGCCCCAGCATTTT.

The chain links TRBV15 to TRBJ2-1; D might be TRBD1 or TRBD2, each matching 5 bases. Per the germline V gene, CDR1 is LNHNV and CDR2 is YYDKDF (reference sequence). V lost 1 base and J 8 bases, leaving 12 bases between the germline ends. This CDR3 region has 14 residues. The CDR3: CATSRGVGGDEQFF. The CDR3 DNA sequence: TGTGCCACCAGCAGAGGAGTTGGGGGAGATGAGCAGTTCTTC.

The chain combines TRBV29-1 with TRBJ2-2; D gene uncertain. Between the trimmed V and J ends, which lost 6 bases and 3 bases, there was a span of 11 bases. The CDR3 consists of 13 residues. CDR1 is SQVTM and CDR2 is ANQGSEA in the germline V gene. The CDR3 reads CSVDAHDTGELFF. CDR3 nucleotide sequence: TGCAGCGTCGACGCGCACGACACCGGGGAGCTGTTTTTT.